This T cell receptor beta chain was found in a study of T cell clonotyping in hematopoietic cell transplantation. Points from the study as a whole: Cells were unsorted, so CD4 and CD8 contributions were not separated. Broader posttransplant TCR repertoire diversity was predicted by graft donor and pretransplant recipient Inverse Simpson Index values.

Assay: immunoSEQ multiplex PCR; the TCRdb copy retains only in-frame clones and omits some. Of about 41,000 clones in the sample, approximately 78% were seen once. Deletions cut 3 bases from V and 3 bases from J, with 9 bases between. Germline V gives CDR1 LGHNA, CDR2 YSLEER. The CDR3 has 14 residues. Time point noted: recipient sample about 28 days before transplant, after cytoreduction. Blood collection times were about day -28 and days 30, 100, 180 posttransplant. This clone appeared once. What it binds is unknown. The chain couples TRBV4-3 to TRBJ1-3; D might be TRBD1 (5 bases). The TCR was taken from a man between 60 and 75 years old with myelodysplastic syndrome. Some clones in this sample may be carry-over from other donors' samples. The sequencing used peripheral blood mononuclear cells, collected before stem cell transplant. DNA of the CDR3: TGCGCCAGCAGCCAGGGGGGGGATGGAAACACCATATATTTT. Translating it yields CASSQGGDGNTIYF.